This T cell receptor (beta chain) appears in the sequencing data of a study of preoperative IRX-2 immunotherapy in early breast cancer. Germline V CDR1 and CDR2: MDHEN, SYDVKM. V shed 10 bases and J 3 bases; nucleotides not matched to a gene: 12. The CDR3 is made up of 14 amino acids. Indicated treatment: preoperative locoregional IRX-2 cytokine immunotherapy. Patients received preoperative, locoregional IRX-2 cytokine immunotherapy in a phase Ib study. TCRdb's copy holds only in-frame clones and misses some; the assay was immunoSEQ multiplex PCR. Of about 3,600 clones in the sample, 80% are singletons; the top ten hold roughly 5.2%. This clone has only a few counts.

This TCR was sampled from a human donor with breast cancer. The sample consisted of tumor tissue, taken before IRX-2 immunotherapy. The genes are TRBV28 and TRBJ2-7; 7 bases line up with TRBD2. The CDR3 here is CAKGPGTTNYEQYF. In DNA form, the CDR3 reads TGTGCCAAGGGACCGGGGACTACGAACTACGAGCAGTACTTC. Combining the CDR3 with reference TRBV28 and TRBJ2-7 gives the whole variable domain DVKVTQSSRYLVKRTGEKVFLECVQDMDHENMFWYRQDPGLGLRLIYFSYDVKMKEKGDIPEGYSVSREKKERFSLILESASTNQTSMYLCAKGPGTTNYEQYFGPGTRLTVT.